Each of the 5 T cell receptor beta chains below was sequenced from the same sample in a study of T cell changes during pregnancy in multiple sclerosis. TCRdb's table, derived via immunoSEQ multiplex PCR, lists solely in-frame clones and lacks some. The profile covers 35,000 to 55,000 clones, with 85% to 95% appearing a single time and more than 3% taken by the ten largest. Here the sequenced sample was CD8+ T cells from peripheral blood mononuclear cells, taken after pregnancy. These receptors were collected from a female donor with multiple sclerosis, enrolled in a pregnancy study.

The chain carries TRBV5-1 and TRBJ2-3, with 14 positions matching TRBD2. Germline CDR1 SGHRS, CDR2 YFSETQ. The CDR3 has 15 amino acids. Trimming removed 0 bases from V and 6 bases from J; junction bases left unmatched: 0. CDR3 region: CASSLGTSGRDTQYF. DNA for the CDR3: TGCGCCAGCAGCTTGGGGACTAGCGGGAGGGATACGCAGTATTTT.

V and J are TRBV7-3 and TRBJ2-3; TRBD1 is a possible D gene (8 bases). Trimming stripped 4 bases from V and 2 bases from J, with 16 bases between. The CDR3 length is 16 residues. Germline V gene lookup returns CDR1 SGHTA and CDR2 FQGTGA. The CDR3 region is CASSSTGGGHTDTQYF. CDR3 sequence (DNA): TGTGCCAGCAGCTCAACAGGGGGGGGACACACAGATACGCAGTATTTT.

V and J are TRBV7-9 and TRBJ2-7; TRBD1 aligns across 9 bases. The CDR3 has 12 residues. J gave up 5 bases and V 10 bases, and 6 bases lay outside the gene matches. In germline, CDR1 is SEHNR, CDR2 FQNEAQ (reference sequence). This CDR3 is CAIYRGHHEQYF. The CDR3 DNA sequence: TGTGCCATCTACAGGGGGCACCACGAGCAGTACTTC.

The CDR3 is CASSLGQSDTGELFF. The CDR3 DNA reads as TGCGCCAGCAGCTTGGGACAGTCAGACACCGGGGAGCTGTTTTTT. This rearrangement joins TRBV5-1 to TRBJ2-2; D may be TRBD1 (5 bases). The CDR3 contains 15 residues. V was trimmed by 0 bases and J by 3 bases, leaving 9 bases between them. CDR1 and CDR2 from the germline V gene are SGHRS and YFSETQ.

This chain connects TRBV18 to TRBJ1-1; TRBD1 agrees at 7 bases. The CDR3 loop spans 13 amino acids. V lost 3 bases to trimming and J lost 4 bases; unmatched junction nucleotides: 2. The V gene's germline CDR1 is KGHSH and CDR2 LQKENI. Here the CDR3 reads CASSPQGGTEAFF. CDR3 nucleotide sequence: TGTGCCAGCTCACCGCAGGGGGGCACTGAAGCTTTCTTT.